This TCR beta chain comes out of a study of blood T cell repertoires in COVID-19. Looking at the study overall: Samples taken during acute and convalescent COVID-19 were collected in the United States, Italy and Spain.

Losses at the gene ends were 5 bases for V and 4 bases for J; bases not matched to a gene: 5. The CDR3 sequence is 14 residues long. Germline V gene sequence: CDR1 SGHTA, CDR2 FQGTGA. How the authors handled the data: Counts of nucleated cells, estimated from reference gene primer amplification, were obtained. The repertoire was sequenced with immunoSEQ multiplex PCR; TCRdb's copy has only in-frame clones and lacks some. The V and J calls and clone size come from that table; D and trimming were worked out from the DNA. This sample has 75,000 to 100,000 clones, with over 70% found just once. The sample was peripheral blood. This sequence originates from an older man with acute or convalescent COVID-19. This rearrangement joins TRBV7-3 to TRBJ2-7; TRBD1 matches at 10 bases. The CDR3 loop is CASSADRGQYEQYF. For the CDR3, the DNA is TGTGCCAGCAGCGCTGACAGGGGGCAGTACGAGCAGTACTTC. Variable domain in full (rest from reference TRBV7-3 and TRBJ2-7): GAGVSQTPSNKVTEKGKYVELRCDPISGHTALYWYRQSLGQGPEFLIYFQGTGAADDSGLPNDRFFAVRPEGSVSTLKIQRTERGDSAVYLCASSADRGQYEQYFGPGTRLTVT.